The 18 T cell receptor beta chains below come from one sample, sequenced in a study of OX40 agonist ivuxolimab in advanced cancers. The library was obtained by the immunoSEQ multiplex PCR assay. TCRdb took over this immuneACCESS table, retaining in-frame rearrangements with V and J assigned. Such tables are incomplete; in checked studies, under half of the missing clones stem from an unresolved V gene, and the remainder is unexplained. This sample comprises about 58,000 clones, about 86% of them detected only once. The ten largest clones represent about 1% of the sample. The sample consisted of CD4+ or CD8+ T cells sorted from blood, taken in a trial of the OX40 agonist ivuxolimab. These receptor sequences come from an adult with an advanced solid tumor such as melanoma, head and neck, liver or kidney cancer.

The chain carries TRBV18 and TRBJ1-5; no firm D call. This CDR3 region has 16 residues. Germline loops: CDR1 KGHSH, CDR2 LQKENI. V was cut by 3 bases and J by 1 base, with 13 bases left in between. The CDR3 here is CASSPRASGSNQPQHF. CDR3 bases: TGTGCCAGCTCACCCCGAGCCTCTGGGAGCAATCAGCCCCAGCATTTT.

The chain recombines TRBV18 with TRBJ2-7, with 13 bases aligning to TRBD2. Per the germline V gene, CDR1 is KGHSH and CDR2 is LQKENI. The ends lost 4 bases at V and 3 bases at J; junction bases unmatched: 3. The CDR3 contains 15 residues. In DNA, the CDR3 is TGTGCCAGCTCACATACTAGCGGGGGGGACTACGAGCAGTACTTC. This encodes CASSHTSGGDYEQYF.

The chain carries TRBV7-9 and TRBJ2-5; 10 bases are shared with TRBD2. The trim removed 3 bases at V and 3 bases at J, leaving 4 bases unmatched. This CDR3 contains 15 residues. CDR1 and CDR2 (germline): SEHNR, FQNEAQ (reference sequence). The CDR3 bases are TGTGCCAGCAGCTTCAAGCGGGGGGGCGAAGAGACCCAGTACTTC. It yields the protein CASSFKRGGEETQYF.

V usage is TRBV5-1 and J usage is TRBJ1-2; D is possibly TRBD1 (6 bases). Germline V gene data show CDR1 as SGHRS and CDR2 as YFSETQ. This CDR3 has 19 amino acids. Trimming pared 1 base from V and 3 bases from J, leaving 25 bases between. The CDR3 sequence: CASSLSGRAGDNFDYGYTF. The CDR3 region has the DNA TGCGCCAGCAGCTTGTCGGGTCGGGCAGGGGATAACTTCGACTATGGCTACACCTTC.

The chain links TRBV11-2 to TRBJ1-6, with D possibly being TRBD1 (5 bases). Germline loops: CDR1 SGHAT, CDR2 FQNNGV. Trimming stripped 2 bases from V and 10 bases from J, with 21 bases between. The CDR3 consists of 17 residues. This CDR3 reads CASSLLVYGTNPSPLHF. CDR3 nucleotides: TGTGCCAGCAGCTTATTAGTCTATGGGACCAACCCATCACCCCTCCACTTT.

This chain connects TRBV19 to TRBJ2-5; the D gene is possibly TRBD1 (5 bases). The V and J ends lost 5 bases and 5 bases respectively, with 12 bases between them. The CDR3 contains 13 residues. Per germline, CDR1 LNHDA and CDR2 SQIVND (reference sequence). CDR3 protein: CASSSAWGETQYF. CDR3 DNA: TGTGCCAGTAGTTCCGCCTGGGGCGAGACCCAGTACTTC. Full variable domain (rest looked up from reference TRBV19 and TRBJ2-5): DGGITQSPKYLFRKEGQNVTLSCEQNLNHDAMYWYRQDPGQGLRLIYYSQIVNDFQKGDIAEGYSVSREKKESFPLTVTSAQKNPTAFYLCASSSAWGETQYFGPGTRLLVL.

The CDR3 sequence is CATSRDEEQGNTF. The CDR3 region has the DNA TGTGCCACCAGCAGAGATGAAGAACAGGGGAACACCTTC. This chain uses TRBV15 with TRBJ1-2; 7 nucleotides match TRBD1. The CDR3 spans 13 residues. Looked up from germline, CDR1 is LNHNV and CDR2 is YYDKDF (reference sequence). The V gene end was trimmed by 0 bases and the J gene end by 12 bases; junction bases not matched to a gene: 7.

This rearrangement joins TRBV5-1 to TRBJ1-1; no firm D call. V shed 4 bases and J shed 4 bases, with 8 bases lying between them. The germline V gene encodes CDR1 SGHRS and CDR2 YFSETQ. The CDR3 contains 12 residues. The CDR3 sequence: CASSRPGTEAFF. CDR3 bases: TGCGCCAGCAGCCGACCTGGCACTGAAGCTTTCTTT.

The chain employs TRBV5-1 and TRBJ1-1; no reliable D call. Trimming took 0 bases from V and 0 from J, leaving 9 bases between them. The CDR3 length is 15 residues. Germline values: CDR1 SGHRS, CDR2 YFSETQ. CDR3: CASSLGAGMNTEAFF. CDR3 coding DNA: TGCGCCAGCAGCTTGGGTGCAGGAATGAACACTGAAGCTTTCTTT.

This clone was seen once. The gene calls are TRBV7-9 and TRBJ2-1; weak D call: TRBD1 (5 bases). CDR1 is SEHNR and CDR2 is FQNEAQ in the germline V gene (reference sequence). There are 16 residues in the CDR3. Between the trimmed V and J ends, which lost 2 bases and 3 bases, there was a span of 14 bases. In DNA, the CDR3 is TGTGCCAGCAGCTTAAGACAGTCCAAGGTCTACAATGAGCAGTTCTTC. Translation gives CASSLRQSKVYNEQFF.

J is TRBJ1-4 and V is TRBV9; possibly TRBD1 for D (6 bases). The germline V gene has CDR1 SGDLS and CDR2 YYNGEE. V was shortened by 0 bases and J by 3 bases, with 12 bases between the two germline ends. The CDR3 consists of 16 residues. CDR3 nucleotides: TGTGCCAGCAGCGTAGAATCGGGGGCGTCTAATGAAAAACTGTTTTTT. This translates into CASSVESGASNEKLFF.

The chain employs TRBV19 and TRBJ1-3, with unresolved D. The CDR3 contains 15 residues. The germline gives CDR1 LNHDA, CDR2 SQIVND (reference sequence). The V end was cut by 4 bases, the J end by 3 bases, with 13 bases between. This CDR3 reads CASSSVGGDGNTIYF. CDR3 DNA: TGTGCCAGTAGTAGCGTAGGAGGAGATGGAAACACCATATATTTT.

A few counts support this clone. The gene calls are TRBV2 and TRBJ1-6; D remains unclear. The ends were cut back, 2 bases at V and 8 bases at J, with 13 bases in the middle. Germline values: CDR1 SNHLY, CDR2 FYNNEI. The CDR3 has 15 amino acids. The CDR3 bases are TGTGCCAGCAGTGAATATGGGGAAACCTATTCACCCCTCCACTTT. It is translated as CASSEYGETYSPLHF.

This chain connects TRBV6-1 to TRBJ1-5, with D possibly TRBD1 on 5 matching bases. The CDR3 covers 14 residues. The V end lost 7 bases, the J end lost 1 base, and 11 bases lay between the germline ends. Germline CDR1 reads MNHNS; CDR2 reads SASEGT. CDR3 protein: CASNLGVSNQPQHF. DNA of the CDR3: TGTGCCAGCAACTTGGGGGTAAGCAATCAGCCCCAGCATTTT.

This chain joins TRBV27 and TRBJ2-3; no clear D gene. CDR3 size: 15 residues. The germline gives CDR1 MNHEY, CDR2 SMNVEV (reference sequence). V was pared by 6 bases and J by 1 base, with 14 bases between. The CDR3 loop reads CASSLRRGRTDTQYF. DNA of the CDR3: TGTGCCAGCAGCCTAAGACGCGGCCGCACAGATACGCAGTATTTT.

This chain connects TRBV2 to TRBJ1-5; 7 nucleotides agree with TRBD1. Unmatched junction bases numbered 6, after V lost 7 bases and J lost 0 bases. Germline loops: CDR1 SNHLY, CDR2 FYNNEI. The CDR3 contains 15 residues. CDR3 bases: TGTGCCAGCAAGGGACAGCTATATAGCAATCAGCCCCAGCATTTT. Its protein product is CASKGQLYSNQPQHF.

The chain employs TRBV18 and TRBJ1-2; 9 bases fit TRBD1. The length of the CDR3 is 15 residues. V was clipped by 0 bases and J by 1 base; unmatched bases: 0. The V gene's germline CDR1 is KGHSH and CDR2 LQKENI. The CDR3 DNA sequence: TGTGCCAGCTCACCACCGGGACAGGGTAACTATGGCTACACCTTC. As protein: CASSPPGQGNYGYTF.

The chain has TRBV2 and TRBJ2-2; D possibly matches TRBD1 or TRBD2 (5 bases each). V was shortened by 0 bases and J by 7 bases, with 15 bases between the two germline ends. This CDR3 comprises 16 residues. Germline V gene lookup returns CDR1 SNHLY and CDR2 FYNNEI. The CDR3 loop is CASSEALRGRNGELFF. The CDR3 bases are TGTGCCAGCAGTGAAGCGCTACGGGGACGGAACGGGGAGCTGTTTTTT. The entire variable domain, with the rest obtained from reference TRBV2 and TRBJ2-2, is as follows: EPEVTQTPSHQVTQMGQEVILRCVPISNHLYFYWYRQILGQKVEFLVSFYNNEISEKSEIFDDQFSVERPDGSNFTLKIRSTKLEDSAMYFCASSEALRGRNGELFFGEGSRLTVL.